These 14 T cell receptor beta chains were all obtained from the same sample, sequenced in a study of early T cells in non-severe SARS-CoV-2 infection. TCRdb fed the 5' RACE reads into MiXCR, producing one record per CDR3 protein. The table has under 80,000 distinct CDR3 sequences, 13% seen once; the top ten hold about 4.3%. Material for sequencing was whole blood. The receptors originated from an adult who was a healthcare worker with PCR-confirmed SARS-CoV-2 infection or an uninfected control (not recorded which).

This clonotype appeared many times. V usage is TRBV7-2 and J usage is TRBJ2-2; possibly TRBD1 or TRBD2 for D (5 bases each). Germline loops: CDR1 SGHTA, CDR2 FQGNSA. V lost 2 bases to trimming and J lost 0 bases, with 7 bases between them. The CDR3 spans 15 residues. In DNA form, the CDR3 reads TGTGCCAGCAGCTTATGGGGACCGAACACCGGGGAGCTGTTTTTT. Residues: CASSLWGPNTGELFF.

This clonotype was found many times. The junction differs from germline at one of its ends, possibly a read error. The chain links TRBV29-1 to TRBJ1-4; D is unresolved. Germline V lookup: CDR1 SQVTM, CDR2 ANQGSEA. There are 12 residues in the CDR3. The CDR3 loop is CSAEIPKEKLFF. Here the CDR3 DNA reads TGCAGCGCAGAGATACCTAAGGAAAAACTGTTTTTT.

There are a few counts of this clonotype. In nucleotides, the CDR3 is TGCAGTGCTCGGGGGGACAGGAACACTGAAGCTTTCTTT. Residues: CSARGDRNTEAFF. The V and J genes are TRBV20-1 and TRBJ1-1; TRBD1 aligns across 7 bases. Germline-derived CDR1 and CDR2 are DFQATT and SNEGSKA (reference sequence). There are 13 residues in the CDR3. Trimming took 5 bases from V and 1 from J; bases not matched to a gene: 4.

Ten or more counts support this clonotype. V is TRBV4-1 and J is TRBJ1-2; D might be TRBD1 (6 bases). The germline CDR1 and CDR2 sequences are MGHRA and YSYEKL. Trimming took off 6 bases at V and 4 bases at J, with 12 bases between the two ends. CDR3 length: 13 amino acids. The CDR3 here is CASRPDSRYGYTF. The CDR3 DNA reads TGCGCCAGCAGACCGGACAGCCGCTATGGCTACACCTTC.

This clonotype was counted many times. The chain joins TRBV9 to TRBJ1-5; TRBD1 matches 10 bases. This CDR3 contains 16 residues. In germline, CDR1 is SGDLS, CDR2 YYNGEE. Trimming removed 4 bases from V and 2 bases from J; junction bases left unmatched: 6. The CDR3 sequence is CASSSGTGEGNQPQHF. The CDR3 bases are TGTGCCAGCAGCTCCGGGACAGGGGAAGGCAATCAGCCCCAGCATTTT.

This clonotype was detected ten times or more. J is TRBJ2-5 and V is TRBV20-1; 8 bases align to TRBD2. The junction had 6 bases not matched to a gene; V was cut back by 1 base and J by 5 bases. The CDR3 runs to 14 residues. Germline V gives CDR1 DFQATT, CDR2 SNEGSKA (reference sequence). Here the CDR3 reads CSARVRGGPETQYF. Written as DNA, the CDR3 is TGCAGTGCTAGAGTCCGGGGGGGGCCGGAGACCCAGTACTTC.

This clonotype was seen many times. The chain employs TRBV7-9 and TRBJ2-7; TRBD1 might be the D (5 bases). Deletions cut 5 bases from V and 7 bases from J, with 15 bases between. This CDR3 comprises 13 residues. Germline V gene sequence: CDR1 SEHNR, CDR2 FQNEAQ (reference sequence). The CDR3 nucleotides read TGTGCCAGCAGCCCGGCAGGGATCGAAGAGCAGTACTTC. Its translation: CASSPAGIEEQYF.

This rearrangement joins TRBV9 to TRBJ1-1; D not certain. The CDR3 contains 17 residues. Germline CDR1 reads SGDLS; CDR2 reads YYNGEE. Trimming left V 0 bases short and J 0 bases short, with 15 bases between. The CDR3 nucleotides are TGTGCCAGCAGCGTAGAGCCTCCTGGGGTGTTGAACACTGAAGCTTTCTTT. Protein sequence: CASSVEPPGVLNTEAFF. The full variable domain, in which reference TRBV9 and TRBJ1-1 provide the parts outside the CDR3, is DSGVTQTPKHLITATGQRVTLRCSPRSGDLSVYWYQQSLDQGLQFLIQYYNGEERAKGNILERFSAQQFPDLHSELNLSSLELGDSALYFCASSVEPPGVLNTEAFFGQGTRLTVV.

In its sample, this clonotype was seen many times. The chain couples TRBV7-3 to TRBJ2-5; D possibly corresponds to TRBD1 (6 bases). The germline V and J ends were trimmed by 0 bases and 2 bases, with 10 bases remaining between them. Germline V gene data show CDR1 as SGHTA and CDR2 as FQGTGA. The CDR3 has 15 residues. The CDR3 sequence is CASSLTYTGQETQYF. For the CDR3, the DNA is TGTGCCAGCAGCTTAACGTACACAGGGCAAGAGACCCAGTACTTC.

This clonotype was seen at least ten times. The chain uses TRBV5-8 and TRBJ2-2, with TRBD1 identical over 10 bases. J gave up 4 bases and V 4 bases, and 10 bases lay outside the gene matches. Per germline, CDR1 SGHTS and CDR2 YDEGEE. The CDR3 runs 17 residues. The CDR3 coding sequence is TGTGCCAGCAGCATAGAACCGGGACAGGGGCCCACCGGGGAGCTGTTTTTT. This encodes CASSIEPGQGPTGELFF.

The chain combines TRBV28 with TRBJ2-7; no firm D call. Trimming removed 6 bases from V and 6 bases from J, with 18 bases in between. The CDR3 runs 14 residues. CDR1 MDHEN and CDR2 SYDVKM come from the germline V gene. The CDR3 sequence is CASRPLGPLSEQYF. The CDR3 DNA is TGTGCCAGCAGGCCCCTGGGCCCCCTGTCCGAGCAGTACTTC.

In its sample, this clonotype was seen many times. The rearrangement uses TRBV15 and TRBJ2-6; 7 bases are shared with TRBD2. V was clipped by 5 bases and J by 2 bases; unmatched bases: 3. Germline values: CDR1 LNHNV, CDR2 YYDKDF (reference sequence). The CDR3 is made up of 15 amino acids. Here the CDR3 DNA reads TGTGCCACCAGCCCAAGCGGGGCTGGGGCCAACGTCCTGACTTTC. It is translated as CATSPSGAGANVLTF.

This clonotype was counted between two and nine times. This rearrangement joins TRBV29-1 to TRBJ1-1, with unresolved D. The CDR3 sequence is 9 residues long. Trimming stripped 4 bases from V and 10 bases from J, with 7 bases between. Germline assignment: CDR1 SQVTM and CDR2 ANQGSEA. CDR3 amino acids: CSVAPPAFF. CDR3 in DNA: TGCAGCGTTGCTCCTCCAGCTTTCTTT.

This clonotype was counted many times. This chain uses TRBV7-9 with TRBJ2-2, with TRBD1 identical over 7 bases. The CDR3 contains 15 residues. Germline CDR1 SEHNR, CDR2 FQNEAQ (reference sequence). V trimming: 5 bases; J trimming: 6 bases; junction bases outside the gene matches: 9. This chain's CDR3 is CASSHDRALSGELFF. The CDR3 nucleotides are TGTGCCAGCAGCCATGACAGGGCACTTTCCGGGGAGCTGTTTTTT. Full variable domain (rest looked up from reference TRBV7-9 and TRBJ2-2): DTGVSQNPRHKITKRGQNVTFRCDPISEHNRLYWYRQTLGQGPEFLTYFQNEAQLEKSRLLSDRFSAERPKGSFSTLEIQRTEQGDSAMYLCASSHDRALSGELFFGEGSRLTVL.